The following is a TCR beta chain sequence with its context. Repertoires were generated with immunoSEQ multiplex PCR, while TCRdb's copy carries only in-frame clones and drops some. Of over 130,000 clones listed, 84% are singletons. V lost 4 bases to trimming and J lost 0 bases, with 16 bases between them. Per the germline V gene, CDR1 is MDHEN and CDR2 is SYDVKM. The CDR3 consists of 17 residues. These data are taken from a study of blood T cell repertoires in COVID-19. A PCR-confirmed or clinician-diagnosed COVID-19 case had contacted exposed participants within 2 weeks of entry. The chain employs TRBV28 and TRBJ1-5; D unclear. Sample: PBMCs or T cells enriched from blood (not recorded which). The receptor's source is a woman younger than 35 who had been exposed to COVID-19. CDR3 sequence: CASSSYRASYSNQPQHF. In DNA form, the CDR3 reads TGTGCCAGCAGTTCCTACCGTGCGAGCTATAGCAATCAGCCCCAGCATTTT.